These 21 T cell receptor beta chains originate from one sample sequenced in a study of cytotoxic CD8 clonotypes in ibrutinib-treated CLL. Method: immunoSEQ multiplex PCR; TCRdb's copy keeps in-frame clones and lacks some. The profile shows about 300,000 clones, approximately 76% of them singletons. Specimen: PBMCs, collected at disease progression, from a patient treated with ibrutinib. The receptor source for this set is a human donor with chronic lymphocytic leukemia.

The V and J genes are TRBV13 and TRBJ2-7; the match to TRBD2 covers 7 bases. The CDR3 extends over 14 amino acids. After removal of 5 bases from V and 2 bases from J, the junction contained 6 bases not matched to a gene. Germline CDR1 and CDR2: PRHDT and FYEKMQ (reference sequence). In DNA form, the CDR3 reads TGTGCCAGCAGCAACAGCGGGGCAGCCTACGAGCAGTACTTC. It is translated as CASSNSGAAYEQYF.

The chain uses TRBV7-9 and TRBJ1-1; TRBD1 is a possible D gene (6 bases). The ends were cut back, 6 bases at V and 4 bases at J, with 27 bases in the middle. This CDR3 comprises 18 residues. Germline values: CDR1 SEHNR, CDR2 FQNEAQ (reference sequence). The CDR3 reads CASSHSLIGGARGTEAFF. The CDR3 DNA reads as TGTGCCAGCAGTCACAGCCTCATCGGGGGCGCAAGGGGCACTGAAGCTTTCTTT. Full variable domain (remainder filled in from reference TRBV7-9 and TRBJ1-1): DTGVSQNPRHKITKRGQNVTFRCDPISEHNRLYWYRQTLGQGPEFLTYFQNEAQLEKSRLLSDRFSAERPKGSFSTLEIQRTEQGDSAMYLCASSHSLIGGARGTEAFFGQGTRLTVV.

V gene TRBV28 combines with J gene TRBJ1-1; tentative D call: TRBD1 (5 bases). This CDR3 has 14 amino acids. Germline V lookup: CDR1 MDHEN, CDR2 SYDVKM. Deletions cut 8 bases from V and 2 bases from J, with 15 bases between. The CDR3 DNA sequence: TGTGCCAGCTCGCGGGGCATAATCAACACTGAAGCTTTCTTT. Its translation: CASSRGIINTEAFF.

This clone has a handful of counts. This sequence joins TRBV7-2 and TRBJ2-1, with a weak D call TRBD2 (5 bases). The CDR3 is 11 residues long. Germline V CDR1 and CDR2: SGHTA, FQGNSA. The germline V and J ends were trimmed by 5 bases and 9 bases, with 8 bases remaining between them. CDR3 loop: CASSRAGEQFF. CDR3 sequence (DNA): TGTGCCAGCAGCCGGGCGGGTGAGCAGTTCTTC.

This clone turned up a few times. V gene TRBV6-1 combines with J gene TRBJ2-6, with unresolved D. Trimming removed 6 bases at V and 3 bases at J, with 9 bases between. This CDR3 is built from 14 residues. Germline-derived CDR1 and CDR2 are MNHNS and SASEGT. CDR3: CASRTMIGANVLTF. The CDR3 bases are TGTGCCAGCAGGACGATGATTGGGGCCAACGTCCTGACTTTC.

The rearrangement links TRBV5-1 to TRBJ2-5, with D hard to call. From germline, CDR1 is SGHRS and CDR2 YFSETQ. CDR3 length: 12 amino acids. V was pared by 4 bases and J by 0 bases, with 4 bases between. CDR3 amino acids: CASSPNQETQYF. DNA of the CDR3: TGCGCCAGCAGCCCTAACCAAGAGACCCAGTACTTC.

CDR3 DNA: TGTGCCAGCAGCCAAGATTTAGGGGTAGACTATGGCTACACCTTC. It yields the protein CASSQDLGVDYGYTF. The chain combines TRBV4-2 with TRBJ1-2, with D tentatively TRBD1 (5 bases). V gave up 0 bases and J gave up 3 bases, with 11 bases separating them. The CDR3 loop spans 15 amino acids. Germline CDR1 and CDR2: LGHNA and YNFKEQ.

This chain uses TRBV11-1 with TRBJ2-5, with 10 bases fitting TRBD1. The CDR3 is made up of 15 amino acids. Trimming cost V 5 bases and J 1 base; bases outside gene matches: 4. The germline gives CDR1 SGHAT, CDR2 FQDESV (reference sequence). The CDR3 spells CASSPRDRGQETQYF. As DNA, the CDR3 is TGTGCCAGCAGCCCCCGGGACAGGGGCCAAGAGACCCAGTACTTC.

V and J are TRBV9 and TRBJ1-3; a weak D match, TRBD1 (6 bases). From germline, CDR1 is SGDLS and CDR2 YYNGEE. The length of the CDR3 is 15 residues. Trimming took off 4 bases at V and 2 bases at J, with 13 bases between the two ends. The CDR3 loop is CASSIGQLPGNTIYF. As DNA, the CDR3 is TGTGCCAGCAGCATCGGACAGCTCCCTGGAAACACCATATATTTT.

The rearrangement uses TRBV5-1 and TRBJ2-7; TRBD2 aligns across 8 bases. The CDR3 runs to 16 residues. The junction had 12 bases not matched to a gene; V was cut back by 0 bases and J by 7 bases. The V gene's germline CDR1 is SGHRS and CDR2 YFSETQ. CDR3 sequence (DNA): TGCGCCAGCAGCTTGGCCGGGAGGGCTGCTGAGGGGGAGCAGTACTTC. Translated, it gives CASSLAGRAAEGEQYF. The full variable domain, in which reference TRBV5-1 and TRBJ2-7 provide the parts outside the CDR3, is KAGVTQTPRYLIKTRGQQVTLSCSPISGHRSVSWYQQTPGQGLQFLFEYFSETQRNKGNFPGRFSGRQFSNSRSEMNVSTLELGDSALYLCASSLAGRAAEGEQYFGPGTRLTVT.

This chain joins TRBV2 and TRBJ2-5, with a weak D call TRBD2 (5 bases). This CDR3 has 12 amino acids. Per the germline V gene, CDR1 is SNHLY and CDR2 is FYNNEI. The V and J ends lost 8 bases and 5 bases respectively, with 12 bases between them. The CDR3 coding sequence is TGTGCCAGCGGGGAGTGGGTGGAGACCCAGTACTTC. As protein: CASGEWVETQYF.

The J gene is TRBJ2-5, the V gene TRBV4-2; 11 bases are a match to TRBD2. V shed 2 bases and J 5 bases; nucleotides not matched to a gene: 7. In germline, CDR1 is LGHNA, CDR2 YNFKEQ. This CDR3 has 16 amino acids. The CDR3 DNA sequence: TGTGCCAGCAGCCAAACTAGCGGGGGATCTTGGGAGACCCAGTACTTC. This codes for CASSQTSGGSWETQYF.

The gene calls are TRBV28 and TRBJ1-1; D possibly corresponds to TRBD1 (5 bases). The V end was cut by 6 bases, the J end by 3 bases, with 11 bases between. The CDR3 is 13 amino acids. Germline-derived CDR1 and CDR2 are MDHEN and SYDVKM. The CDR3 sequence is CASRGRVYTEAFF. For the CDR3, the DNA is TGTGCCAGCAGGGGACGGGTATACACTGAAGCTTTCTTT.

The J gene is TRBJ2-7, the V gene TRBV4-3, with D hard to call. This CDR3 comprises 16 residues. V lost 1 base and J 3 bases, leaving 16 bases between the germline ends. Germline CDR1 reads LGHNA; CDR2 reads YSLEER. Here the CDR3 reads CASSQGAYSIIYEQYF. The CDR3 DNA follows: TGCGCCAGCAGCCAAGGCGCTTATAGTATCATCTACGAGCAGTACTTC.

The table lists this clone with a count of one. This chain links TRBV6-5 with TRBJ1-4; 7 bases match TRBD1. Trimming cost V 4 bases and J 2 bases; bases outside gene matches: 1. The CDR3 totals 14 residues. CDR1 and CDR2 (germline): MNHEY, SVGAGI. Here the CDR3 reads CASSFRGTNEKLFF. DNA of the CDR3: TGTGCCAGCAGTTTCAGGGGGACTAATGAAAAACTGTTTTTT.

The CDR3 region is CASSMGHHNEQFF. The CDR3 region has the DNA TGTGCCAGTAGTATGGGACACCACAATGAGCAGTTCTTC. V gene TRBV19 combines with J gene TRBJ2-1; weak D call: TRBD1 (6 bases). V shed 3 bases and J shed 5 bases, with 8 bases lying between them. CDR1 and CDR2 from the germline V gene are LNHDA and SQIVND (reference sequence). The CDR3 spans 13 residues.

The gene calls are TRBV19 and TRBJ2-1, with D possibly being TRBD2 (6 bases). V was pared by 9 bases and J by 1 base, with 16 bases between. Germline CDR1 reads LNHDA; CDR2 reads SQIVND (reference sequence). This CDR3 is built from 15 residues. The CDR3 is CASQTAEGSYNEQFF. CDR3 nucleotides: TGTGCCAGCCAGACGGCGGAGGGATCCTACAATGAGCAGTTCTTC. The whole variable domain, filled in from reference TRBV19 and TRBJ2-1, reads DGGITQSPKYLFRKEGQNVTLSCEQNLNHDAMYWYRQDPGQGLRLIYYSQIVNDFQKGDIAEGYSVSREKKESFPLTVTSAQKNPTAFYLCASQTAEGSYNEQFFGPGTRLTVL.

The CDR3 is CASSSIETQYF. Here the CDR3 DNA reads TGTGCCAGCAGTTCCATAGAGACCCAGTACTTC. The chain combines TRBV28 with TRBJ2-5; D remains ambiguous. Germline V lookup: CDR1 MDHEN, CDR2 SYDVKM. V shed 4 bases and J shed 4 bases, with 4 bases lying between them. This CDR3 has 11 amino acids.

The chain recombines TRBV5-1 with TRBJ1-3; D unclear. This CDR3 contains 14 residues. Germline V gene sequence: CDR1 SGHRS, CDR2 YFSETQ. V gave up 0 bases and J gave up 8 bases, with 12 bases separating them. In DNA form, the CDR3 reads TGCGCCAGCAGCTTGGGGCCGCCGGACGACACCATATATTTT. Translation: CASSLGPPDDTIYF.

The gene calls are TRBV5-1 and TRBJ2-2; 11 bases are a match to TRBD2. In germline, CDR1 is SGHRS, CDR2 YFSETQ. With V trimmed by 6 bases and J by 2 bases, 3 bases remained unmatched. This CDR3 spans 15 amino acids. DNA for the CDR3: TGCGCCAGCAAGGGGACTAGCGGCAACACCGGGGAGCTGTTTTTT. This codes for CASKGTSGNTGELFF.

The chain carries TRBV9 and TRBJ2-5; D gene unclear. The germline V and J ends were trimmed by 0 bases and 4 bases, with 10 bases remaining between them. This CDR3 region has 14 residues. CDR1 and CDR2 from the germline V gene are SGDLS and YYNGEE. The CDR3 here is CASSVGWVAETQYF. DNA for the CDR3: TGTGCCAGCAGCGTAGGTTGGGTGGCAGAGACCCAGTACTTC.